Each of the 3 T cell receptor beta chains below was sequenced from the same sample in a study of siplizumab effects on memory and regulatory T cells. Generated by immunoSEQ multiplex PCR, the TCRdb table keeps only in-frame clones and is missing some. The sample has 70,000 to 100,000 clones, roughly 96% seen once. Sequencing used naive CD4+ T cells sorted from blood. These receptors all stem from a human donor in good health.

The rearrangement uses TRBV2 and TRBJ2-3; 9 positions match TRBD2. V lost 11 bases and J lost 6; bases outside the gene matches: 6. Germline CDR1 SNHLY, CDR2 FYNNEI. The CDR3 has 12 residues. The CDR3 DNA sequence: TGTGCCGGGCGGACTAGCGCGGATACGCAGTATTTT. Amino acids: CAGRTSADTQYF.

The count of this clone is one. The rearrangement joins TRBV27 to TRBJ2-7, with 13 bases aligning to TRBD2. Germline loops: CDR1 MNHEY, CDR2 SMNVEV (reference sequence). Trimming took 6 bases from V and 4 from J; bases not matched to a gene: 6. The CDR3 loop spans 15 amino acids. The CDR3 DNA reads TGTGCCAGCAGGTCACTAGCGGGGGGGCTTTACGAGCAGTACTTC. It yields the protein CASRSLAGGLYEQYF.

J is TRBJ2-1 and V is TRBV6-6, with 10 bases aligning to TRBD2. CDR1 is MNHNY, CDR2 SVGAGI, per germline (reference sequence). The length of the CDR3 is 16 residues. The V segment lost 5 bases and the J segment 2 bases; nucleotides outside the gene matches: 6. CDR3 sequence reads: CASSLYSGGPYNEQFF. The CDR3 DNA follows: TGTGCCAGCAGTCTCTATAGCGGGGGGCCCTACAATGAGCAGTTCTTC.